This entry describes one TCR beta chain. This entry belongs to a study of identical twins. TCRdb reanalysed the 5' RACE reads using MiXCR and keeps one entry per CDR3 protein. The sample holds hundreds of thousands of distinct CDR3 sequences, about 20% seen once. The ends lost 1 base at V and 7 bases at J; junction bases unmatched: 13. The germline CDR1 and CDR2 sequences are SGHRS and YFSETQ. The CDR3 runs to 16 residues. These same data were also listed under a study on T cells expressing NK-cell markers. That report notes: Clarity on HCMV specificity was lacking for the expanded NKG2C+ T cell clones.

The receptor's source is a woman under 30 in good health. Sample: PBMCs. The chain carries TRBV5-1 and TRBJ2-5; 7 bases line up with TRBD2. Written as DNA, the CDR3 is TGCGCCAGCAGCTTGCTCATCGGCGCAGGGAGGGGGACCCAGTACTTC. It encodes CASSLLIGAGRGTQYF. Filled out from reference TRBV5-1 and TRBJ2-5, the complete variable domain reads KAGVTQTPRYLIKTRGQQVTLSCSPISGHRSVSWYQQTPGQGLQFLFEYFSETQRNKGNFPGRFSGRQFSNSRSEMNVSTLELGDSALYLCASSLLIGAGRGTQYFGPGTRLLVL.